This T cell receptor beta chain was captured in a study of cytomegalovirus exposure and HLA in healthy donors. On the study more broadly: As released early, the data held 80 million to 90 million unique TCRs from HLA-typed donors.

Study-wide points: Across HLA loci, a later analysis found differing TCR association rates, with DRB1 most and HLA-C fewest. Some public TCRs appeared in many individuals, while most sequences were rare. A list of 150 or so TCR beta chains associated with cytomegalovirus was given.

Worth noting for this clone: What it binds is not known.

This PCR relied on a set of 60 Vbeta primers and 13 Jbeta primers. Using immunoSEQ multiplex PCR, the repertoire was profiled, and TCRdb retains in-frame clones only, with some absent. The table has under 150,000 clones, 82% seen once. The V gene end was trimmed by 6 bases and the J gene end by 6 bases; junction bases not matched to a gene: 8. CDR1 SGHAT and CDR2 FQNNGV come from the germline V gene. This CDR3 is built from 16 residues. The TCR sequence derives from a young woman in good health and CMV-seronegative. Sequenced sample: PBMCs. The chain joins TRBV11-2 to TRBJ1-6, with TRBD1 matching 10 bases. CDR3 loop: CASRMPGQGTNSPLHF. In DNA, the CDR3 is TGTGCCAGCAGGATGCCGGGACAGGGGACTAATTCACCCCTCCACTTT.